This T cell receptor beta chain is from a study of CD8+ T cells in alopecia areata. General study findings and limits: Sharing of TCRs across patients appeared less clear than in mice, possibly for HLA-related reasons.

Extracted RNA was reverse transcribed into cDNA, the sequencing template. Libraries were prepared by immunoSEQ multiplex PCR; TCRdb keeps only in-frame clonotypes and omits some of them. The sample has roughly 260,000 clones, none seen only once. Germline lookup yields CDR1 NNHDY and CDR2 SYVADS. Trimming at V came to 0 bases and at J to 3 bases, leaving 0 bases not matched to a gene. The CDR3 loop spans 15 amino acids. Researchers sorted pooled cutaneous lymph node cells on the basis of CD4, CD8alpha, NKG2D, NKG2ACE and other markers. This clone was counted at least ten times. The antigen is unknown. Gene names follow the mouse nomenclature. The read gets to within 4 residues of the CDR3 end, and the germline J gene fills in the rest.

The chain recombines TRBV13-3 with TRBJ2-1; 10 positions match TRBD2. The sample consisted of CD4+ T cells sorted from a lymph node. The TCR comes from a C3H/HeJ mouse with alopecia areata. The MHC haplotype of this mouse line is H2-k. The CDR3 DNA, read in part, is TGTGCCAGCAGTGATGACTGGGGGGGCTATGCT. This gives the protein CASSDDWGGYA. The entire CDR3 is CASSDDWGGYAEQFF.